These 30 T cell receptor beta chains share one sample of origin, sequenced in a study of T cell responses to AZD1222 COVID-19 vaccine. Produced via immunoSEQ multiplex PCR; TCRdb's table is partial and in-frame only. The sample holds roughly 120,000 clones, 75% to 90% seen once. This specimen consisted of peripheral blood, obtained on day 0 of AZD1222 vaccination. The origin of the receptors is an adult in good health.

The chain has TRBV5-1 and TRBJ2-3; 8 bases fit TRBD2. Germline V gene data show CDR1 as SGHRS and CDR2 as YFSETQ. V was pared by 0 bases and J by 6 bases, with 6 bases of the junction left unmatched. The CDR3 has 15 amino acids. The CDR3 DNA reads TGCGCCAGCAGCTTGGCCCGGGGGGGCCCGGATACGCAGTATTTT. Residues: CASSLARGGPDTQYF.

This chain links TRBV12-3 or TRBV12-4 with TRBJ1-5; possible D gene TRBD1, 5 bases. The CDR3 is 13 amino acids. The ends were cut back, 0 bases at V and 5 bases at J, with 5 bases in the middle. CDR3 DNA sequence: TGTGCCAGCAGTTTAGCACAGGATCAGCCCCAGCATTTT. Amino acids: CASSLAQDQPQHF.

The chain uses TRBV5-6 and TRBJ2-4; D possibly matches TRBD1 or TRBD2 (5 bases each). Looked up from germline, CDR1 is SGHDT and CDR2 is YYEEEE. Trimming removed 4 bases at V and 6 bases at J, with 20 bases between. The CDR3 loop spans 16 amino acids. This CDR3 reads CASSDTRDDEINIQYF. The CDR3 coding sequence is TGTGCCAGCAGCGACACCAGGGACGATGAGATAAACATTCAGTACTTC.

This clone was recorded only once. The chain links TRBV5-5 to TRBJ2-5; D unclear. The CDR3 runs 14 residues. The germline CDR1 and CDR2 sequences are SGHKS and YYEKEE (reference sequence). The V end was cut by 0 bases, the J end by 7 bases, with 13 bases between. The CDR3 reads CASSLASATGTQYF. In DNA, the CDR3 is TGTGCCAGCAGCTTGGCCTCAGCGACGGGGACCCAGTACTTC.

V gene TRBV29-1 combines with J gene TRBJ1-2; D might be TRBD1 (6 bases). V was trimmed by 7 bases and J by 0 bases, leaving 12 bases between them. From germline, CDR1 is SQVTM and CDR2 ANQGSEA. The CDR3 runs 13 residues. This CDR3 reads CSAGTPTNYGYTF. The CDR3 DNA sequence: TGCAGCGCCGGGACACCAACTAACTATGGCTACACCTTC.

V and J are TRBV9 and TRBJ2-1; D remains unclear. Germline CDR1 is SGDLS and CDR2 is YYNGEE. V was trimmed by 2 bases and J by 6 bases, leaving 9 bases between them. This CDR3 is built from 13 residues. The CDR3 sequence is CASSVPFSNEQFF. CDR3 DNA sequence: TGTGCCAGCAGCGTCCCGTTTTCCAATGAGCAGTTCTTC. The full variable domain, its missing parts supplied by reference TRBV9 and TRBJ2-1, is DSGVTQTPKHLITATGQRVTLRCSPRSGDLSVYWYQQSLDQGLQFLIQYYNGEERAKGNILERFSAQQFPDLHSELNLSSLELGDSALYFCASSVPFSNEQFFGPGTRLTVL.

The chain uses TRBV4-2 and TRBJ2-1; 11 bases match TRBD1. CDR1 is LGHNA, CDR2 YNFKEQ, per germline. The junction had 6 bases not matched to a gene; V was cut back by 0 bases and J by 8 bases. The CDR3 spans 16 residues. CDR3 coding DNA: TGTGCCAGCAGCCAAGAGGGGACAGGGGGATGGGATGAGCAGTTCTTC. Its protein product is CASSQEGTGGWDEQFF.

This chain links TRBV19 with TRBJ2-1; 12 nucleotides align to TRBD2. Germline CDR1 LNHDA, CDR2 SQIVND (reference sequence). The J segment lost 9 bases and the V segment lost 5 bases, leaving 14 bases of the junction unmatched. The CDR3 consists of 17 residues. This chain's CDR3 is CASSQPQLAGGPGEQFF. The CDR3 nucleotides read TGTGCCAGTAGTCAACCCCAACTAGCGGGGGGCCCGGGTGAGCAGTTCTTC.

This clone has just one count. This rearrangement joins TRBV3-1 (or the pseudogene TRBV3-2) to TRBJ1-1, with D hard to call. V lost 0 bases and J lost 3, with 5 bases in between. Germline-derived CDR1 and CDR2 are LGHDT and YNNKEL (reference sequence). This CDR3 has 13 amino acids. For the CDR3, the DNA is TGTGCCAGCAGCCAAGAGGGTCACACTGAAGCTTTCTTT. This translates into CASSQEGHTEAFF.

The chain couples TRBV5-1 to TRBJ2-1; a weak D match, TRBD2 (5 bases). Germline CDR1 SGHRS, CDR2 YFSETQ. The CDR3 has 15 residues. V lost 4 bases and J lost 0, with 11 bases in between. DNA for the CDR3: TGCGCCAGCAGCGTCGGGGTAAGCTCCTACAATGAGCAGTTCTTC. Translating it yields CASSVGVSSYNEQFF.

The genes are TRBV3-1 (or the pseudogene TRBV3-2) and TRBJ1-5, with 7 bases that match TRBD1. The CDR3 has 15 amino acids. V lost 1 base, J lost 5 bases, and 5 bases stayed unmatched. Germline lookup yields CDR1 LGHDT and CDR2 YNNKEL (reference sequence). The CDR3: CASSQGQGTHQPQHF. The CDR3 region has the DNA TGTGCCAGCAGCCAAGGACAGGGAACGCATCAGCCCCAGCATTTT.

The chain uses TRBV7-2 and TRBJ2-1; D remains unclear. The V gene's germline CDR1 is SGHTA and CDR2 FQGNSA. V lost 2 bases and J 5 bases, leaving 13 bases between the germline ends. The CDR3 has 15 residues. CDR3 nucleotides: TGTGCCAGCAGCTTATCAAGCTTTACGCACAATGAGCAGTTCTTC. Protein product: CASSLSSFTHNEQFF.

The CDR3 DNA is TGTGCCAGCAGCCCCTCCGGACAGGGACCTAATGAAAAACTGTTTTTT. It specifies CASSPSGQGPNEKLFF. This chain joins TRBV28 and TRBJ1-4; 8 nucleotides match TRBD1. V trimming: 6 bases; J trimming: 3 bases; junction bases outside the gene matches: 9. Per germline, CDR1 MDHEN and CDR2 SYDVKM. The CDR3 runs 16 residues.

The gene calls are TRBV18 and TRBJ2-2, with unresolved D. CDR1 is KGHSH, CDR2 LQKENI, per germline. The CDR3 covers 13 residues. V lost 4 bases to trimming and J lost 5 bases, with 8 bases between them. CDR3 loop: CASSLHLTGELFF. The CDR3 DNA reads TGTGCCAGCTCACTACACTTGACCGGGGAGCTGTTTTTT. The variable domain in full, completed from reference TRBV18 and TRBJ2-2, reads NAGVMQNPRHLVRRRGQEARLRCSPMKGHSHVYWYRQLPEEGLKFMVYLQKENIIDESGMPKERFSAEFPKEGPSILRIQQVVRGDSAAYFCASSLHLTGELFFGEGSRLTVL.

The rearrangement uses TRBV29-1 and TRBJ2-3; TRBD1 matches at 10 bases. Germline values: CDR1 SQVTM, CDR2 ANQGSEA. J was trimmed by 5 bases and V by 4 bases; bases with no gene match: 3. This CDR3 is built from 13 residues. For the CDR3, the DNA is TGCAGCGTTGGTAGGACAGGGGGAGATACGCAGTATTTT. Its protein is CSVGRTGGDTQYF.

Comment on this clone: The same CDR3 is also encoded by other DNA sequences in this sample. V gene TRBV6-5 combines with J gene TRBJ1-2; tentatively, D is TRBD1 (6 bases). Germline V gene sequence: CDR1 MNHEY, CDR2 SVGAGI. This CDR3 comprises 11 residues. Trimming cost V 5 bases and J 8 bases, with 9 bases left between them. The CDR3 here is CASSPGTGYTF. The DNA of the CDR3 is TGTGCCAGCAGTCCCGGGACAGGCTACACCTTC.

V usage is TRBV28 and J usage is TRBJ1-3; D gene unclear. The germline V gene encodes CDR1 MDHEN and CDR2 SYDVKM. The V end lost 6 bases, the J end lost 2 bases, and 20 bases lay between the germline ends. The CDR3 consists of 17 residues. The CDR3 here is CASSLPRYKGPGNTIYF. The DNA for the CDR3 is TGTGCCAGCAGCCTCCCCCGCTACAAAGGCCCTGGAAACACCATATATTTT.

This chain connects TRBV11-2 to TRBJ1-6; perhaps TRBD1 as D (6 bases). Trimming pared 5 bases from V and 10 bases from J, leaving 21 bases between. The CDR3 runs to 16 residues. The germline V gene has CDR1 SGHAT and CDR2 FQNNGV. The CDR3 nucleotides read TGTGCCAGCAGCCTCCTCGGGTCAGGGGTAGGCTCACCCCTCCACTTT. Residues: CASSLLGSGVGSPLHF. Full variable domain (outside the CDR3, taken from reference TRBV11-2 and TRBJ1-6): EAGVAQSPRYKIIEKRQSVAFWCNPISGHATLYWYQQILGQGPKLLIQFQNNGVVDDSQLPKDRFSAERLKGVDSTLKIQPAKLEDSAVYLCASSLLGSGVGSPLHFGNGTRLTVT.

The chain has TRBV15 and TRBJ2-3, with D perhaps being TRBD1 or TRBD2 (5 bases each). Germline CDR1 and CDR2: LNHNV and YYDKDF (reference sequence). The germline V and J ends were trimmed by 3 bases and 1 base, with 17 bases remaining between them. This CDR3 is built from 17 residues. The CDR3 sequence is CATSSEQIGAGTDTQYF. The CDR3 nucleotides are TGTGCCACCAGCAGTGAGCAAATCGGGGCGGGCACAGATACGCAGTATTTT.

This rearrangement joins TRBV6-6 to TRBJ2-7; 10 bases are a match to TRBD1. In germline, CDR1 is MNHNY, CDR2 SVGAGI (reference sequence). J gave up 2 bases and V 5 bases, and 6 bases lay outside the gene matches. The CDR3 consists of 15 residues. CDR3 DNA: TGTGCCAGCAGTCAGCGGACAGGGGGGACCTACGAGCAGTACTTC. Translation gives CASSQRTGGTYEQYF.

The chain employs TRBV4-3 and TRBJ2-4, with 9 positions matching TRBD2. The CDR3 spans 14 residues. The V segment lost 0 bases and the J segment 13 bases; nucleotides outside the gene matches: 7. From germline, CDR1 is LGHNA and CDR2 YSLEER. The CDR3 protein is CASSQDISGGTQYF. CDR3 DNA: TGCGCCAGCAGCCAAGATATTAGCGGGGGAACGCAGTACTTC.

J is TRBJ2-7 and V is TRBV11-1; TRBD1 or TRBD2 may be the D gene (5 bases each). V shed 5 bases and J shed 0 bases, with 14 bases lying between them. This CDR3 region has 15 residues. Germline V gene lookup returns CDR1 SGHAT and CDR2 FQDESV (reference sequence). The CDR3 region has the DNA TGTGCCAGCAGCCCAGGGACCGTAAGCTCCTACGAGCAGTACTTC. This gives the protein CASSPGTVSSYEQYF.

The rearrangement joins TRBV7-9 to TRBJ1-2; D gene ambiguous. CDR3 length: 13 residues. Germline V gives CDR1 SEHNR, CDR2 FQNEAQ (reference sequence). With 3 bases removed from V and 1 base from J, the gap between germline ends came to 6 bases. For the CDR3, the DNA is TGTGCCAGCAGCTTGTCCAGTAACTATGGCTACACCTTC. This codes for CASSLSSNYGYTF.

The sample holds one count of this clone. CDR3 in amino acids: CASSPRMNTEAFF. Written as DNA, the CDR3 is TGTGCCAGCAGTCCCCGGATGAACACTGAAGCTTTCTTT. V is TRBV2 and J is TRBJ1-1, with D hard to call. The CDR3 is 13 residues long. Trimming removed 5 bases from V and 0 bases from J, with 7 bases in between. Germline V lookup: CDR1 SNHLY, CDR2 FYNNEI.

This sequence joins TRBV6-5 and TRBJ1-1; 9 nucleotides line up with TRBD1. Germline V lookup: CDR1 MNHEY, CDR2 SVGAGI. CDR3 size: 15 residues. V lost 4 bases to trimming and J lost 1 base; unmatched junction nucleotides: 4. CDR3 sequence (DNA): TGTGCCAGCAGTTTCCGGACAGGGGCGAACACTGAAGCTTTCTTT. Amino acid sequence: CASSFRTGANTEAFF.

The chain joins TRBV11-2 to TRBJ1-1; possibly TRBD1 for D (5 bases). The CDR3 is made up of 17 amino acids. The germline V gene encodes CDR1 SGHAT and CDR2 FQNNGV. Trimming took 0 bases from V and 0 from J, leaving 14 bases between them. In DNA form, the CDR3 reads TGTGCCAGCAGCTTAGAGGGTTGGGGCCTTTTGAACACTGAAGCTTTCTTT. It yields the protein CASSLEGWGLLNTEAFF.

The V and J genes are TRBV28 and TRBJ1-3; TRBD1 is a possible D gene (5 bases). Germline V gene sequence: CDR1 MDHEN, CDR2 SYDVKM. CDR3 length: 14 amino acids. Trimming left V 7 bases short and J 7 bases short, with 17 bases between. CDR3 nucleotides: TGTGCCAGCATCCAAGATGCAGGGTTCAACACCATATATTTT. This sequence encodes CASIQDAGFNTIYF.

This chain joins TRBV10-3 and TRBJ1-2, with D uncertain. In germline, CDR1 is ENHRY, CDR2 SYGVKD. V shed 6 bases and J shed 4 bases, with 12 bases lying between them. The CDR3 has 13 amino acids. This CDR3 reads CAISGEVGYGYTF. The CDR3 DNA reads TGTGCCATCAGCGGGGAGGTGGGCTATGGCTACACCTTC.

The chain carries TRBV12-3 or TRBV12-4 and TRBJ1-2; no firm D call. Trimming removed 6 bases from V and 14 bases from J, with 19 bases in between. The CDR3 is made up of 12 amino acids. As DNA, the CDR3 is TGTGCCAGCAGCCCCCAACAGCTTACGTGGACCTTC. It specifies CASSPQQLTWTF.

The rearrangement joins TRBV19 to TRBJ2-7; D not certain. Germline CDR1 reads LNHDA; CDR2 reads SQIVND (reference sequence). CDR3 size: 13 residues. Trimming left V 2 bases short and J 4 bases short, with 9 bases between. Here the CDR3 reads CASSITGYYEQYF. CDR3 nucleotide sequence: TGTGCCAGTAGTATAACCGGATATTACGAGCAGTACTTC.